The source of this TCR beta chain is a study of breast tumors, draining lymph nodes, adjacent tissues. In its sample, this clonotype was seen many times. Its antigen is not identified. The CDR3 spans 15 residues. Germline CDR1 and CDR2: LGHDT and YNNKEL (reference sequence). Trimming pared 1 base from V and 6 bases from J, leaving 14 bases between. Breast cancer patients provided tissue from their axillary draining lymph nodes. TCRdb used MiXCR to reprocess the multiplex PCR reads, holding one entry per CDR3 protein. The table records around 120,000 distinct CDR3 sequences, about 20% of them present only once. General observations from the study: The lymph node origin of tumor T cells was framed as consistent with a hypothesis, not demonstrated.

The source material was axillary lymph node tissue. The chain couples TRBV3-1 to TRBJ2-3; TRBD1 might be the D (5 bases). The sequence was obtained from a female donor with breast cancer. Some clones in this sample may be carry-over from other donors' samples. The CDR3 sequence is CASSQVLGLRDTQYF. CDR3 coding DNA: TGTGCCAGCAGCCAAGTGCTGGGGCTACGGGATACGCAGTATTTT.